This T cell receptor beta chain stems from a study of vaccination and CD4 T cells after COVID-19. Study details: Stimulation of the cells used overlapping spike peptide pools from SARS-CoV-2 and from the common cold coronaviruses HCoV-NL63, HCoV-OC43 and HCoV-229E.

The Oncomine TCR Beta short-read assay sequenced DNA from cultured CD4+ T cells. Using the QIAamp micro DNA kit, genomic DNA was extracted from the CD4+ T cells that had been cultured. TCRdb analysed the PCR reads with MiXCR anew, one entry per CDR3 protein. This table holds about 12,000 distinct CDR3 sequences, 40% to 45% found once. Regarding treatment: roughly nine-day PBMC culture with coronavirus spike peptide pools or control peptides (ViraFEST assay). TCRs were sequenced by ViraFEST after antigen-specific T cells had been expanded with peptide pools. Per-well cultures of 2 million to 2.5 million PBMCs received around 9.9 IU/ml IL-2 and 9 to 10 ug/ml peptide pools. V was pared by 6 bases and J by 6 bases, with 20 bases between. The CDR3 spans 15 residues. This clonotype was picked up a small number of times. Its antigen is currently unknown.

This sequence originates from a human donor with COVID-19. The V call is TRBV12-3 or TRBV12-4, the J call TRBJ1-2; maybe TRBD1 (6 bases). The sequencing input was cultured CD4+ T cells from blood. The CDR3 loop is CASREYRDSSHGYTF. In nucleotides, the CDR3 is TGTGCCAGCAGAGAGTACAGGGATAGCAGTCATGGCTACACCTTC.